This paragraph covers one T cell receptor (beta chain) sequence. Its antigen is as yet unknown. The CDR3 carries no conserved terminal phenylalanine or tryptophan, so it likely arises from a read error. It was with 60 Vbeta and 13 Jbeta primers that the PCR ran. Assay used: immunoSEQ multiplex PCR; TCRdb lists only in-frame clones, some missing. The sample holds 150,000 to 200,000 clones, 84% seen once. These data belong to a study of cytomegalovirus exposure and HLA in healthy donors. Study conclusions and caveats: Some V segments, including TRBV6-2 and TRBV6-3, were excluded as indistinguishable. Several of the most significant clusters appeared linked to common viral pathogens, based on a later analysis. A later analysis found TCR association rates differed by HLA locus, highest for DRB1 and lowest for HLA-C.

Nominal health characterized the donors when sampled, though unrecorded immune exposures were likely. This CDR3 is built from 12 residues. Trimming stripped 3 bases from V and 5 bases from J, with 7 bases between. Germline V gene lookup returns CDR1 SGHTA and CDR2 FQGNSA. The sequencing sample was made of PBMCs. This TCR came from a man aged 45-65 years in good health and CMV-seropositive. This sequence joins TRBV7-2 and TRBJ1-2; unclear D gene. CDR3: CASSFGEYGYTL. DNA of the CDR3: TGTGCCAGCAGCTTTGGGGAGTATGGCTACACCCTC.